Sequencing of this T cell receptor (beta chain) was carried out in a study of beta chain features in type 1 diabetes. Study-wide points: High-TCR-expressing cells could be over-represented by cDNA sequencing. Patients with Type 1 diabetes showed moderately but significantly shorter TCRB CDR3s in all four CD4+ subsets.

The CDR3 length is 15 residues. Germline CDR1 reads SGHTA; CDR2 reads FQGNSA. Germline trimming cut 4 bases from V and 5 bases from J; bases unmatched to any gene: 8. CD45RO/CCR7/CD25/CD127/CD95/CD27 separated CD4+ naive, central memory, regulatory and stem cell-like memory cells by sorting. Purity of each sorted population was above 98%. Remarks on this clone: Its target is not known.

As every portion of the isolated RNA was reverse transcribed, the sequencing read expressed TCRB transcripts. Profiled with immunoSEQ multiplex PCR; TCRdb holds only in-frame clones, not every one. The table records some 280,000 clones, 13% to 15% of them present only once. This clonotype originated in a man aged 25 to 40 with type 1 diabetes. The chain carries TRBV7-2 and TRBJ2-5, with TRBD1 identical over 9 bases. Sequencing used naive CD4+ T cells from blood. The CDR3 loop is CASSSPQGAGETQYF. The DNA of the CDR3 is TGTGCCAGCAGCTCCCCACAGGGGGCAGGGGAGACCCAGTACTTC.